These 28 T cell receptor beta chains were all obtained from the same sample, sequenced in a study of PD-1 blockade in classical Hodgkin lymphoma. As to time point: newly diagnosed, previously untreated cHL patient sample. Only in-frame clones appear in the TCRdb table, and some are missing; sequencing was by immunoSEQ multiplex PCR. The table has tens of thousands of clones, roughly 88% seen once. The sequenced sample consisted of peripheral blood mononuclear cells (PBMCs). The receptors were sampled from a human donor with classical Hodgkin lymphoma.

The chain is built from TRBV7-3 and TRBJ2-5; D may be TRBD1 or TRBD2 (5 bases each). The CDR3 length is 13 residues. The germline CDR1 and CDR2 sequences are SGHTA and FQGTGA. Trimming pared 5 bases from V and 1 base from J, leaving 8 bases between. This CDR3 is CASSPGAQETQYF. CDR3 in DNA: TGTGCCAGCAGCCCCGGGGCCCAAGAGACCCAGTACTTC. The whole variable domain, filled in from reference TRBV7-3 and TRBJ2-5, reads GAGVSQTPSNKVTEKGKYVELRCDPISGHTALYWYRQSLGQGPEFLIYFQGTGAADDSGLPNDRFFAVRPEGSVSTLKIQRTERGDSAVYLCASSPGAQETQYFGPGTRLLVL.

The chain joins TRBV15 to TRBJ1-2; the D is unclear. This CDR3 is built from 13 residues. The germline V gene encodes CDR1 LNHNV and CDR2 YYDKDF (reference sequence). Trimming shortened V by 3 bases and J by 2 bases, and 7 bases separated the two germline ends. The DNA of the CDR3 is TGTGCCACCAGCAGCCCGAGCAACTATGGCTACACCTTC. Its translation is CATSSPSNYGYTF.

V and J are TRBV6-1 and TRBJ2-1; D is undetermined. The germline CDR1 and CDR2 sequences are MNHNS and SASEGT. Trimming cost V 5 bases and J 9 bases, with 8 bases left between them. This CDR3 comprises 11 residues. The CDR3 protein is CASSYGREQFF. CDR3 nucleotide sequence: TGTGCCAGCAGTTACGGCCGTGAGCAGTTCTTC.

A few counts support this clone. The chain joins TRBV9 to TRBJ1-1, with D tentatively TRBD1 (5 bases). The V gene lost 0 bases and the J gene lost 7 bases, with 16 bases spanning the gap. There are 15 residues in the CDR3. Germline CDR1 SGDLS, CDR2 YYNGEE. In DNA, the CDR3 is TGTGCCAGCAGCGTAGATGGCAGGGCGACTGGTGAAGCTTTCTTT. This encodes CASSVDGRATGEAFF.

The chain is built from TRBV4-1 and TRBJ2-1; TRBD2 aligns across 9 bases. The CDR3 covers 16 residues. Germline values: CDR1 MGHRA, CDR2 YSYEKL. After removal of 3 bases from V and 0 bases from J, the junction contained 3 bases not matched to a gene. CDR3 sequence (DNA): TGCGCCAGCAGCCAGATTAGCGGGAGCTCCTACAATGAGCAGTTCTTC. Its translation: CASSQISGSSYNEQFF.

V and J are TRBV2 and TRBJ1-4; 9 bases map to TRBD1. Germline CDR1 and CDR2: SNHLY and FYNNEI. The ends lost 5 bases at V and 4 bases at J; junction bases unmatched: 2. The CDR3 totals 14 residues. The CDR3 reads CASSLDRGNEKLFF. CDR3 DNA sequence: TGTGCCAGCAGTTTGGACAGGGGTAATGAAAAACTGTTTTTT. The entire variable domain, with the rest obtained from reference TRBV2 and TRBJ1-4, is as follows: EPEVTQTPSHQVTQMGQEVILRCVPISNHLYFYWYRQILGQKVEFLVSFYNNEISEKSEIFDDQFSVERPDGSNFTLKIRSTKLEDSAMYFCASSLDRGNEKLFFGSGTQLSVL.

Regarding this clone: Additional DNA sequences in this sample encode the identical CDR3. The V and J genes are TRBV6-1 and TRBJ1-2, with 9 nucleotides matching TRBD1. The V gene end was trimmed by 3 bases and the J gene end by 2 bases; junction bases not matched to a gene: 4. CDR1 and CDR2 from the germline V gene are MNHNS and SASEGT. This CDR3 has 15 amino acids. CDR3 DNA sequence: TGTGCCAGCAGTGAGCTACAGGGGGCCAACTATGGCTACACCTTC. This translates into CASSELQGANYGYTF.

This clone was observed a single time. The chain is built from TRBV5-1 and TRBJ1-1; D is unresolved. V gave up 3 bases and J gave up 0 bases, with 15 bases separating them. Germline values: CDR1 SGHRS, CDR2 YFSETQ. The CDR3 is made up of 16 amino acids. In DNA form, the CDR3 reads TGCGCCAGCAGCTCGGTAGGCCTGGGTTTGAACACTGAAGCTTTCTTT. This gives the protein CASSSVGLGLNTEAFF.

CDR3 bases: TGCGCCAGCAGTCAGGTTCAAGAGACCCAGTACTTC. Translation gives CASSQVQETQYF. J is TRBJ2-5 and V is TRBV5-1; no clear D. V was shortened by 5 bases and J by 2 bases, with 7 bases between the two germline ends. Germline loops: CDR1 SGHRS, CDR2 YFSETQ. The CDR3 sequence is 12 residues long.

V usage is TRBV2 and J usage is TRBJ2-4; the match to TRBD1 covers 8 bases. With V trimmed by 2 bases and J by 6 bases, 6 bases remained unmatched. Germline V gene data show CDR1 as SNHLY and CDR2 as FYNNEI. This CDR3 has 15 residues. DNA for the CDR3: TGTGCCAGCAGTGAAACGTCAGGGGGCGGAAACATTCAGTACTTC. Protein sequence: CASSETSGGGNIQYF. The whole variable domain, filled in from reference TRBV2 and TRBJ2-4, reads EPEVTQTPSHQVTQMGQEVILRCVPISNHLYFYWYRQILGQKVEFLVSFYNNEISEKSEIFDDQFSVERPDGSNFTLKIRSTKLEDSAMYFCASSETSGGGNIQYFGAGTRLSVL.

The chain is built from TRBV2 and TRBJ1-5; unclear D gene. Germline V gives CDR1 SNHLY, CDR2 FYNNEI. This CDR3 is built from 14 residues. V dropped 1 base and J dropped 4 bases, with 8 bases sitting between them. The DNA of the CDR3 is TGTGCCAGCAGTGAAGATCGGGGTAATCAGCCCCAGCATTTT. It codes for CASSEDRGNQPQHF. Supplemented by reference TRBV2 and TRBJ1-5, the full variable domain reads EPEVTQTPSHQVTQMGQEVILRCVPISNHLYFYWYRQILGQKVEFLVSFYNNEISEKSEIFDDQFSVERPDGSNFTLKIRSTKLEDSAMYFCASSEDRGNQPQHFGDGTRLSIL.

The chain uses TRBV6-5 and TRBJ1-1; D is ambiguous. CDR1 is MNHEY and CDR2 is SVGAGI in the germline V gene. The CDR3 contains 13 residues. The ends were cut back, 3 bases at V and 0 bases at J, with 5 bases in the middle. DNA for the CDR3: TGTGCCAGCAGTTATGAACTGAACACTGAAGCTTTCTTT. Protein product: CASSYELNTEAFF.

This sequence joins TRBV7-9 and TRBJ1-2; tentative D call: TRBD1 (6 bases). Trimming took off 1 base at V and 5 bases at J, with 8 bases between the two ends. There are 13 residues in the CDR3. CDR1 SEHNR and CDR2 FQNEAQ come from the germline V gene (reference sequence). CDR3 nucleotides: TGTGCCAGCAGCTTAGGAAGGGGGTATGGCTACACCTTC. Amino acids: CASSLGRGYGYTF. The whole variable domain, remainder taken from reference TRBV7-9 and TRBJ1-2, is DTGVSQNPRHKITKRGQNVTFRCDPISEHNRLYWYRQTLGQGPEFLTYFQNEAQLEKSRLLSDRFSAERPKGSFSTLEIQRTEQGDSAMYLCASSLGRGYGYTFGSGTRLTVV.

The chain has TRBV7-9 and TRBJ1-1; TRBD1 is a possible D gene (6 bases). Looked up from germline, CDR1 is SEHNR and CDR2 is FQNEAQ (reference sequence). Trimming pared 1 base from V and 3 bases from J, leaving 12 bases between. The length of the CDR3 is 15 residues. Here the CDR3 reads CASSLGTGWDTEAFF. The CDR3 DNA reads TGTGCCAGCAGCTTAGGAACAGGGTGGGACACTGAAGCTTTCTTT. Supplemented by reference TRBV7-9 and TRBJ1-1, the full variable domain reads DTGVSQNPRHKITKRGQNVTFRCDPISEHNRLYWYRQTLGQGPEFLTYFQNEAQLEKSRLLSDRFSAERPKGSFSTLEIQRTEQGDSAMYLCASSLGTGWDTEAFFGQGTRLTVV.

The chain joins TRBV10-2 to TRBJ2-5, with 7 bases that match TRBD2. V lost 4 bases, J lost 2 bases, and 7 bases stayed unmatched. Germline loops: CDR1 WSHSY, CDR2 SAAADI. This CDR3 is 15 amino acids long. Written as DNA, the CDR3 is TGCGCCAGCAGTGGCCGGGGGGTGCGACAAGAGACCCAGTACTTC. It encodes CASSGRGVRQETQYF.

The genes are TRBV5-4 and TRBJ2-5; perhaps TRBD2 as D (6 bases). Germline CDR1 SGHNT, CDR2 YYREEE (reference sequence). The CDR3 has 14 residues. V lost 3 bases and J lost 1, with 10 bases in between. The CDR3 bases are TGTGCCAGCAGCTCCCGGGACTTCCAAGAGACCCAGTACTTC. This sequence encodes CASSSRDFQETQYF. The full variable domain, completed using reference TRBV5-4 and TRBJ2-5, is ETGVTQSPTHLIKTRGQQVTLRCSSQSGHNTVSWYQQALGQGPQFIFQYYREEENGRGNFPPRFSGLQFPNYSSELNVNALELDDSALYLCASSSRDFQETQYFGPGTRLLVL.

CDR3 sequence: CASSYHWNTEAFF. CDR3 sequence (DNA): TGTGCCAGCAGTTACCATTGGAACACTGAAGCTTTCTTT. The chain uses TRBV6-5 and TRBJ1-1; D remains unclear. The CDR3 runs to 13 residues. Trimming took 2 bases from V and 1 from J, leaving 5 bases between them. The germline V gene encodes CDR1 MNHEY and CDR2 SVGAGI.

The chain joins TRBV5-1 to TRBJ1-2, with TRBD1 matching 10 bases. CDR1 and CDR2 from the germline V gene are SGHRS and YFSETQ. J was trimmed by 4 bases and V by 0 bases; bases with no gene match: 6. This CDR3 has 16 amino acids. CDR3 DNA sequence: TGCGCCAGCAGCTTGGGTTCGGGACAGGGGACCTATGGCTACACCTTC. It translates to CASSLGSGQGTYGYTF. The entire variable domain, with the rest obtained from reference TRBV5-1 and TRBJ1-2, is as follows: KAGVTQTPRYLIKTRGQQVTLSCSPISGHRSVSWYQQTPGQGLQFLFEYFSETQRNKGNFPGRFSGRQFSNSRSEMNVSTLELGDSALYLCASSLGSGQGTYGYTFGSGTRLTVV.

The J gene is TRBJ1-1, the V gene TRBV27; D is ambiguous. The V and J ends lost 0 bases and 0 bases respectively, with 8 bases between them. Germline V gene data show CDR1 as MNHEY and CDR2 as SMNVEV (reference sequence). The CDR3 spans 15 residues. CDR3 in amino acids: CASSLSVGLNTEAFF. CDR3 nucleotide sequence: TGTGCCAGCAGTTTATCTGTGGGTCTGAACACTGAAGCTTTCTTT.

The CDR3: CASSPAGGAGTEAFF. The CDR3 DNA reads TGTGCCAGCTCACCCGCCGGGGGGGCGGGCACTGAAGCTTTCTTT. The V gene is TRBV18, the J gene TRBJ1-1; a weak D match, TRBD1 (6 bases). This CDR3 is built from 15 residues. V gave up 3 bases and J gave up 4 bases, with 15 bases separating them. The germline gives CDR1 KGHSH, CDR2 LQKENI.

This chain connects TRBV29-1 to TRBJ2-3; D may be TRBD1 (5 bases). Per the germline V gene, CDR1 is SQVTM and CDR2 is ANQGSEA. The CDR3 covers 13 residues. V gave up 4 bases and J gave up 2 bases, with 10 bases separating them. The CDR3 spells CSVVVQDTDTQYF. Written as DNA, the CDR3 is TGCAGCGTTGTGGTACAGGACACAGATACGCAGTATTTT.

V is TRBV10-2 and J is TRBJ1-1; TRBD1 might be the D (5 bases). Trimming stripped 8 bases from V and 1 base from J, with 5 bases between. CDR1 is WSHSY, CDR2 SAAADI, per germline. The CDR3 sequence is 11 residues long. CDR3 in DNA: TGCGCCAGCGGACAGAACACTGAAGCTTTCTTT. Amino acid sequence: CASGQNTEAFF.

The V gene is TRBV19, the J gene TRBJ1-5; no definite D call. CDR1 and CDR2 (germline): LNHDA, SQIVND (reference sequence). Trimming removed 2 bases at V and 1 base at J, with 12 bases between. The CDR3 consists of 16 residues. The CDR3 region is CASSIMGPTSNQPQHF. The CDR3 DNA reads TGTGCCAGTAGTATAATGGGTCCAACGAGCAATCAGCCCCAGCATTTT.

As to this clone: The germline gene is not matched at one end of the junction; a read error may be the cause. The chain combines TRBV2 with TRBJ1-2; 8 nucleotides align to TRBD1. The CDR3 covers 14 residues. CDR1 is SNHLY, CDR2 FYNNEI, per germline. CDR3 region: CASNEQGANYGYTF. The CDR3 bases are TGTGCCAGCAATGAACAGGGGGCTAACTATGGCTACACCTTC.

The V gene is TRBV28, the J gene TRBJ2-4; D may correspond to TRBD1 or TRBD2 (6 bases each). V lost 7 bases and J lost 1, with 17 bases in between. Per the germline V gene, CDR1 is MDHEN and CDR2 is SYDVKM. The CDR3 loop spans 16 amino acids. CDR3 loop: CASKIRGLAAKNIQYF. The CDR3 DNA is TGTGCCAGCAAAATCAGGGGACTGGCGGCCAAAAACATTCAGTACTTC.

This clone was counted once. This sequence joins TRBV6-5 and TRBJ1-6; TRBD1 is a possible D gene (6 bases). V dropped 4 bases and J dropped 9 bases, with 10 bases sitting between them. Per the germline V gene, CDR1 is MNHEY and CDR2 is SVGAGI. This CDR3 spans 13 amino acids. CDR3 nucleotide sequence: TGTGCCAGCAGTTCCCGGACAGCTTCACCCCTCCACTTT. Protein product: CASSSRTASPLHF.

The V and J genes are TRBV28 and TRBJ1-4; 7 nucleotides agree with TRBD1. The CDR3 length is 15 residues. The V gene end was trimmed by 11 bases and the J gene end by 0 bases; junction bases not matched to a gene: 9. CDR1 is MDHEN, CDR2 SYDVKM, per germline. CDR3 residues: CAASRGGTTNEKLFF. Written as DNA, the CDR3 is TGTGCCGCATCCAGGGGGGGGACAACTAATGAAAAACTGTTTTTT.

The gene calls are TRBV5-1 and TRBJ2-1; TRBD2 matches at 11 bases. The CDR3 contains 15 residues. The ends lost 0 bases at V and 6 bases at J; junction bases unmatched: 2. The germline gives CDR1 SGHRS, CDR2 YFSETQ. This CDR3 is CASSLALAGGNEQFF. The CDR3 region has the DNA TGCGCCAGCAGCTTGGCGCTAGCGGGAGGCAATGAGCAGTTCTTC.